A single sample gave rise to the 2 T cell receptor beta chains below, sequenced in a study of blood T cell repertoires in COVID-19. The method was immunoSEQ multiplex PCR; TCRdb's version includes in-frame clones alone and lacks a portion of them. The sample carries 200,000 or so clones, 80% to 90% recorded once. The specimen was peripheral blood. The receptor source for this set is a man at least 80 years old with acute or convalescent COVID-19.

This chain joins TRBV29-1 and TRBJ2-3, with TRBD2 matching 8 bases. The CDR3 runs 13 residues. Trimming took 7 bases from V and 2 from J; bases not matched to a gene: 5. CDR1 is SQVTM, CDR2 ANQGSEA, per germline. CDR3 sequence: CSARGGPTDTQYF. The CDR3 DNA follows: TGCAGCGCCCGGGGGGGCCCCACAGATACGCAGTATTTT.

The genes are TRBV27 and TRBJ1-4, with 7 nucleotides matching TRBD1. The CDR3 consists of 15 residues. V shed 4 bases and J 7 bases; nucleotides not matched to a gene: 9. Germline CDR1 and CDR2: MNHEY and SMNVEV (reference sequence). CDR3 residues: CASSSDRQGFEKLFF. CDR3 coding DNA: TGTGCCAGCAGTTCCGACAGACAGGGTTTTGAAAAACTGTTTTTT.